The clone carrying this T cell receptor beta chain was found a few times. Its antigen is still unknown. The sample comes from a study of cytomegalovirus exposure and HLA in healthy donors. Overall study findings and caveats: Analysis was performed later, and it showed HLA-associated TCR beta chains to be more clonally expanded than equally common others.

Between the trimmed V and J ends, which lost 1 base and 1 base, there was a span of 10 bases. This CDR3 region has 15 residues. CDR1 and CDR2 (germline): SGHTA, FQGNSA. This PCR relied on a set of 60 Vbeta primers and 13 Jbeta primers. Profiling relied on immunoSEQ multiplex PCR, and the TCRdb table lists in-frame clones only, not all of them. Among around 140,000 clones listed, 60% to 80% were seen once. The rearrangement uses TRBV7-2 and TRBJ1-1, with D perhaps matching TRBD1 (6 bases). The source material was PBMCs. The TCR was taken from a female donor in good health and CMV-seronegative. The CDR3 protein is CASSLGPGQNTEAFF. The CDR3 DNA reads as TGTGCCAGCAGCTTAGGGCCGGGACAGAACACTGAAGCTTTCTTT.